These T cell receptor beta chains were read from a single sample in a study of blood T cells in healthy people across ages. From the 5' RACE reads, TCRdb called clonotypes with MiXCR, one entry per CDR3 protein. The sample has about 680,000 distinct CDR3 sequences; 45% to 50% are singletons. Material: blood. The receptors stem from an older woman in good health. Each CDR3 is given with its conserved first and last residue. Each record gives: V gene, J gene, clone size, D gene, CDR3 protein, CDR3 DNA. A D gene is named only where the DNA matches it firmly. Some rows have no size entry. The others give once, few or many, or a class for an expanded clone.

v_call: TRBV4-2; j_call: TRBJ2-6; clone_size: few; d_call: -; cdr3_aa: CASSNRGPSSGANVLTF; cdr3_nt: TGTGCCAGCAGCAACCGGGGCCCCTCCTCTGGGGCCAACGTCCTGACTTTC
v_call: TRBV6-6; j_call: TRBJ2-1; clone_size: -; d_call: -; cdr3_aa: CASRFGAVSYNEQFF; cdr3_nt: TGTGCCAGCAGGTTCGGCGCGGTTTCCTACAATGAGCAGTTCTTC
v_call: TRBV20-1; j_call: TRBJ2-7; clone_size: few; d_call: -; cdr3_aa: CSAPNWGTREQYF; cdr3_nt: TGCAGTGCTCCTAACTGGGGTACGCGCGAGCAGTACTTC
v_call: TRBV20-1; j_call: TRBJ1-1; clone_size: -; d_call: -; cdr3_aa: CSAPQIGAEAFF; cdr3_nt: TGCAGTGCTCCGCAGATCGGCGCTGAAGCTTTCTTT
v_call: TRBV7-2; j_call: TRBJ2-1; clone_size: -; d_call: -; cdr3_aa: CASSLVGASKGNEQFF; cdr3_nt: TGTGCCAGCAGCTTAGTAGGGGCTAGCAAGGGAAATGAGCAGTTCTTC
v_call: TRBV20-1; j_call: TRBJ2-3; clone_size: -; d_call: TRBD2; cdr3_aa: CSASDLAATDTQYF; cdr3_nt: TGCAGTGCTAGTGACCTAGCGGCCACAGATACGCAGTATTTT
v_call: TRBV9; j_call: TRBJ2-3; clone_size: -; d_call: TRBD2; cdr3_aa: CASSVSVSSGRMDTLYF; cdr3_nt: TGTGCCAGCAGCGTATCCGTTTCTAGCGGGAGAATGGATACGCTGTATTTT
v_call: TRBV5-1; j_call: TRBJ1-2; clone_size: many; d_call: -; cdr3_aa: CASSPDRQWDYGYTF; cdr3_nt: TGCGCCAGCAGTCCAGACAGGCAGTGGGACTATGGCTACACCTTC
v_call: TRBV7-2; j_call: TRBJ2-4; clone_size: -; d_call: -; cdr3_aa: CAGSLAGYTKNIQYF; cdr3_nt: TGTGCCGGCAGCTTAGCTGGGTATACCAAAAACATTCAGTACTTC
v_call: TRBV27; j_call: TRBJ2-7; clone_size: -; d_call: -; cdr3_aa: CASMGTMQSYEQYF; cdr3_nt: TGTGCCAGCATGGGGACAATGCAGTCCTACGAGCAGTACTTC
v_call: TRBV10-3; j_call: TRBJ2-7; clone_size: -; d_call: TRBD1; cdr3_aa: CAISAGGTGAYEQYF; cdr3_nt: TGTGCCATCAGTGCCGGCGGGACAGGAGCCTACGAGCAGTACTTC
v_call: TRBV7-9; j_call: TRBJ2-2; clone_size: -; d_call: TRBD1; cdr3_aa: CASSWRTGQGSGELFF; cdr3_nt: TGTGCCAGCAGCTGGAGAACGGGACAGGGGTCCGGGGAGCTGTTTTTT
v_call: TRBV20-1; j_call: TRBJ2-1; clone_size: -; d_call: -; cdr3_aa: CSARGWRQSSYNEQFF; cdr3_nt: TGCAGTGCTAGAGGTTGGCGCCAGAGCTCCTACAATGAGCAGTTCTTC
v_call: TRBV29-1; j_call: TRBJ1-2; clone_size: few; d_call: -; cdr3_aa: CSVPGSRYGYTF; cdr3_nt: TGCAGCGTCCCAGGCAGCCGTTATGGCTACACCTTC
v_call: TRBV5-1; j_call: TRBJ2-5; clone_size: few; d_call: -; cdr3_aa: CASSLPRAGVGHGSFQETQYF; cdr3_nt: TGCGCCAGCAGCCTACCACGGGCAGGCGTAGGGCATGGATCTTTCCAAGAGACCCAGTACTTC
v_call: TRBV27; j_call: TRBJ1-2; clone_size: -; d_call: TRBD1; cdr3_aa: CASSLRNRGSGYTF; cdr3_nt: TGTGCCAGCAGTTTAAGGAACAGGGGCAGTGGCTACACCTTC
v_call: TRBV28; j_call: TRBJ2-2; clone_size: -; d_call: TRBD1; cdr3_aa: CASTPTRGQDTGELFF; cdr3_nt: TGTGCCAGCACCCCGACCAGGGGGCAAGACACCGGGGAGCTGTTTTTT
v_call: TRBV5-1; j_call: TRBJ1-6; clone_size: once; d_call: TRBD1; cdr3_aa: CASSLEGQGRSGPLHF; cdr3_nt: TGCGCCAGCAGCTTAGAGGGACAGGGGAGGAGCGGTCCCCTCCACTTT
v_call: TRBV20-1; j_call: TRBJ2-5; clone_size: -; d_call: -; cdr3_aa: CSARDPRGGQETQYF; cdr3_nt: TGCAGTGCTAGAGATCCCAGGGGTGGCCAAGAGACCCAGTACTTC
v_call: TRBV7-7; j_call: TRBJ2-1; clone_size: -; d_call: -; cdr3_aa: CASSVDGIYNEQFF; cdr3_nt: TGTGCTAGCAGCGTAGACGGGATTTACAATGAGCAGTTCTTC
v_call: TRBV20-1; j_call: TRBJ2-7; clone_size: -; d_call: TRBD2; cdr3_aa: CSAGGGSSYEQYF; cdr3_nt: TGCAGTGCCGGGGGGGGGAGCTCCTACGAGCAGTACTTC
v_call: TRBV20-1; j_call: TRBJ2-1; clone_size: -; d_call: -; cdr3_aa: CSARDGEVYNEQFF; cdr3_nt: TGCAGTGCTAGAGATGGGGAGGTGTACAATGAGCAGTTCTTC
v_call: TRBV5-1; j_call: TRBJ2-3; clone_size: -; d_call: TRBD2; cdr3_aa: CASSTGLAGYSDTQYF; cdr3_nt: TGCGCCAGCAGCACAGGACTAGCGGGATATTCAGATACGCAGTATTTT
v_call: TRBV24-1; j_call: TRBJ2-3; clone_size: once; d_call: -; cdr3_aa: CATSSWRNTDTQYF; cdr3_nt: TGTGCCACCAGTAGCTGGCGGAACACAGATACGCAGTATTTT
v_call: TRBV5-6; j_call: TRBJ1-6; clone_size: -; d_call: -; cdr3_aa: CASSRRTERMNSPLHF; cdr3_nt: TGTGCCAGCAGCCGGCGGACAGAGCGAATGAATTCACCCCTCCACTTT
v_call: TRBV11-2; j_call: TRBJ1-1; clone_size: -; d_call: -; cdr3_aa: CASSPGRWNTEAFF; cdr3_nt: TGTGCCAGCAGCCCAGGAAGGTGGAACACTGAAGCTTTCTTT
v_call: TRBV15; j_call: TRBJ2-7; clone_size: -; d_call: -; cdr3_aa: CATSPPVSWNEQYF; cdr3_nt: TGTGCCACCAGCCCACCGGTGTCCTGGAATGAGCAGTACTTC
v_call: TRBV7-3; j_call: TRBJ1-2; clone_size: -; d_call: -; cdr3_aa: CASSSGSFEGYTF; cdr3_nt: TGTGCCAGCAGCTCCGGATCCTTTGAGGGCTACACCTTC
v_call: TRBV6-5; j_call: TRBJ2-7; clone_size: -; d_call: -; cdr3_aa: CASGKDATYEQYF; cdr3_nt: TGTGCCAGCGGAAAAGACGCGACCTACGAGCAGTACTTC
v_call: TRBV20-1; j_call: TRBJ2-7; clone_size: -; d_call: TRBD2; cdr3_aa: CSASRGLAGGISYEQYF; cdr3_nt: TGCAGTGCTAGTCGCGGGCTAGCGGGAGGGATCTCCTACGAGCAGTACTTC
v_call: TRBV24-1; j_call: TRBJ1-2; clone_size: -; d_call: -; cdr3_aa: CATSAGTAHGYTF; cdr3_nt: TGTGCCACCAGTGCAGGAACAGCCCATGGCTACACCTTC
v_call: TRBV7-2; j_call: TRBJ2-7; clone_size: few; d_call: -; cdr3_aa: CASSLAGGGLSDEQYF; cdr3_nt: TGTGCCAGCAGCTTAGCGGGAGGGGGCCTCTCTGACGAGCAGTACTTC
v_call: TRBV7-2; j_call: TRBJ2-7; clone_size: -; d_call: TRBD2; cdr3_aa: CASRSMSGSYEQYF; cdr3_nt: TGTGCCAGCAGGTCGATGAGCGGGAGCTACGAGCAGTACTTC
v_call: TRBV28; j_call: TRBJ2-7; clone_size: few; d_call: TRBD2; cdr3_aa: CASSVSGSGYEQYF; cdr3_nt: TGTGCCAGCAGCGTAAGCGGGAGCGGTTACGAGCAGTACTTC
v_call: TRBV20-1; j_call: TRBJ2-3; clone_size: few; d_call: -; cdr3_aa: CSAAGKWGTQYF; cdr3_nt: TGCAGTGCTGCCGGAAAGTGGGGTACGCAGTATTTT
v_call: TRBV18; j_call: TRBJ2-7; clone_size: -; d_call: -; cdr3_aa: CASSPWAYEQYF; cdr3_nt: TGTGCCAGCTCCCCCTGGGCCTACGAGCAGTACTTC
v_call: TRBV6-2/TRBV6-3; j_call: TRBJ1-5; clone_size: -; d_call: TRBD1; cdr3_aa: CASSYFPGQGHNQPQHF; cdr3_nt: TGTGCCAGCAGTTACTTTCCGGGACAGGGGCACAATCAGCCCCAGCATTTT
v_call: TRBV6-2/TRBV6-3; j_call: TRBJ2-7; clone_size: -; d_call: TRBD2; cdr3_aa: CASTTGLAGAGEQYF; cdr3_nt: TGTGCCAGCACCACGGGACTAGCGGGAGCTGGCGAGCAGTACTTC
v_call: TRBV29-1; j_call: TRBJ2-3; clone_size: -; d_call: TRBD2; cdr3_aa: CSVGSVSGMADTQYF; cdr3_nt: TGCAGCGTTGGGTCCGTTAGCGGGATGGCAGATACGCAGTATTTT
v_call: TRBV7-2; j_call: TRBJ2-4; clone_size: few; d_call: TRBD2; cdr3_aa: CATGLAGGNQYF; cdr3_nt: TGTGCCACTGGACTAGCGGGGGGAAATCAGTACTTC
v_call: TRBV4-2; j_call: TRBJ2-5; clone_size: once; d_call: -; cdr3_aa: CVSSQAGQQETQYF; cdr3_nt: TGTGTCAGCAGCCAAGCGGGACAGCAAGAGACCCAGTACTTC
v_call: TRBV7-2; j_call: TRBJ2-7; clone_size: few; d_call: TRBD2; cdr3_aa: CASSRTSGRAPSSYEQYF; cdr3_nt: TGTGCCAGCAGCCGGACTAGCGGGAGGGCCCCCAGCTCCTACGAGCAGTACTTC
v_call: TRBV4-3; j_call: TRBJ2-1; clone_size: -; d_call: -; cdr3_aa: CASSQEGAQFNEQFF; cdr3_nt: TGCGCCAGCAGCCAAGAAGGGGCACAGTTCAATGAGCAGTTCTTC
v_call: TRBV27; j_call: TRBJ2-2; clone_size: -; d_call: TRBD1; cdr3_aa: CASSLTTGRSGELFF; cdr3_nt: TGTGCCAGCAGTTTGACGACAGGGAGATCCGGGGAGCTGTTTTTT
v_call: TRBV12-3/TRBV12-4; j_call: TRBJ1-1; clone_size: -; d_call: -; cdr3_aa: CASTLDTNTEAFF; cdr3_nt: TGTGCCAGCACCCTGGACACAAACACTGAAGCTTTCTTT
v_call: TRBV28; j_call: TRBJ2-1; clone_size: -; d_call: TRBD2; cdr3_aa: CASSITSGNEQFF; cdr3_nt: TGTGCCAGCAGTATCACTAGCGGCAATGAGCAGTTCTTC
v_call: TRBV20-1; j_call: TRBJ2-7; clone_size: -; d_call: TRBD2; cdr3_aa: CSARLAGGWIEQYF; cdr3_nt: TGCAGTGCTAGACTAGCGGGAGGATGGATCGAGCAGTACTTC
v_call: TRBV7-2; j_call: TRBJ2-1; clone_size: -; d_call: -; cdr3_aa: CASSSTGTQYNEQFF; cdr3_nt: TGTGCCAGCAGTTCTACCGGGACTCAATACAATGAGCAGTTCTTC
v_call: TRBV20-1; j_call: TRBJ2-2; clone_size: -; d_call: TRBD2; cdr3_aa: CSARGLAGSTGELFF; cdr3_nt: TGCAGTGCTAGGGGGCTAGCGGGGAGCACCGGGGAGCTGTTTTTT
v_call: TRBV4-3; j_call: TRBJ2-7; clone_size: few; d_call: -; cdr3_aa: CASSQETGRYEQYF; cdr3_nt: TGCGCCAGCAGCCAGGAGACAGGGAGGTACGAGCAGTACTTC
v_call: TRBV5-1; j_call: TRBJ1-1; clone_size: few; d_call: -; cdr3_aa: CASSLTGTRYTEAFF; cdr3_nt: TGCGCCAGCAGCTTGACAGGGACCAGGTACACTGAAGCTTTCTTT